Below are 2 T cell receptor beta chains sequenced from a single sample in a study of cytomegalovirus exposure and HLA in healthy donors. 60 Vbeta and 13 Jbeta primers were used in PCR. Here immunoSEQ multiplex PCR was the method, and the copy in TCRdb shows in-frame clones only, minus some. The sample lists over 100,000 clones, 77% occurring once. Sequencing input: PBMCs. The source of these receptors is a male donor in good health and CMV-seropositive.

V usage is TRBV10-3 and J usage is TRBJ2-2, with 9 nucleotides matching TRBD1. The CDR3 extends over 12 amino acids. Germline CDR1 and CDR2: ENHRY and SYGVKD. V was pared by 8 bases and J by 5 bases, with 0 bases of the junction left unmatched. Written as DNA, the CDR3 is TGTGCCATCGGACAGGGGACCGGGGAGCTGTTTTTT. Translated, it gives CAIGQGTGELFF.

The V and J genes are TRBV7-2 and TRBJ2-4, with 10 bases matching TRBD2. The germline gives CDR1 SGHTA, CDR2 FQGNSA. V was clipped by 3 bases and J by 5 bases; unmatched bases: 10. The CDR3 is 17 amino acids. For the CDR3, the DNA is TGTGCCAGCAGCTTGGCTAGCGGGAGTGGTTGGCAAAACATTCAGTACTTC. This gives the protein CASSLASGSGWQNIQYF.